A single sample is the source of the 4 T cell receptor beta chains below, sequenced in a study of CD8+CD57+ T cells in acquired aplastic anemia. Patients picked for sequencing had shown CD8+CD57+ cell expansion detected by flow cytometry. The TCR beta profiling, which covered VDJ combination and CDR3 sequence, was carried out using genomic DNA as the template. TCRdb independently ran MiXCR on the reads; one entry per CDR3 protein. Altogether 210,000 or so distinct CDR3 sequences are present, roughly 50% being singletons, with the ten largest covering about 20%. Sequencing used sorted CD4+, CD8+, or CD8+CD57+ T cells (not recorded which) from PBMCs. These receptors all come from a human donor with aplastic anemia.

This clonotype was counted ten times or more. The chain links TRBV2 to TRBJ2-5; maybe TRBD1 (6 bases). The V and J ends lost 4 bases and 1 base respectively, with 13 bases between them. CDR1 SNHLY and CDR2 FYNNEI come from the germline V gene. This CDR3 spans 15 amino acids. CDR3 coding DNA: TGTGCCAGCAGTGTGGGGGCAAGATCCCAAGAGACCCAGTACTTC. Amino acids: CASSVGARSQETQYF.

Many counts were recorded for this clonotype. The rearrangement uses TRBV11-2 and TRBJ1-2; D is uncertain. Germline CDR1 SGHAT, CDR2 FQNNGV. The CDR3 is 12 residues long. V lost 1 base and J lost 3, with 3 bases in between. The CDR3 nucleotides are TGTGCCAGCAGCTTAGCCGACTATGGCTACACCTTC. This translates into CASSLADYGYTF.

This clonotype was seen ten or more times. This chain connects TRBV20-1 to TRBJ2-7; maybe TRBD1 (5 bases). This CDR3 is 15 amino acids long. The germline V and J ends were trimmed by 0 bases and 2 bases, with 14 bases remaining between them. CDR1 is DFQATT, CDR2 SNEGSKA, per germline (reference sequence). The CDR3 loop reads CSARDRQRNPYEQYF. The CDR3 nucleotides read TGCAGTGCTAGAGATCGACAGAGAAACCCCTACGAGCAGTACTTC.

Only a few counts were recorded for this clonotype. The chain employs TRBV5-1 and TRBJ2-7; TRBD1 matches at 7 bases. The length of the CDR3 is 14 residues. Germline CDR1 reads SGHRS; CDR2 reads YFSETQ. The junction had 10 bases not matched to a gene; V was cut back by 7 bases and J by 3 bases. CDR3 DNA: TGCGCCAGCGGGAAGGGACAGCGAGTCTACGAGCAGTACTTC. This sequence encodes CASGKGQRVYEQYF.